These 15 T cell receptor beta chains originate from one sample sequenced in a study of T-cell reconstitution after alpha-beta-depleted transplantation in children. Using unique molecular identifiers, the investigators prepared the TCRbeta library. Each CDR3 protein gets one entry after TCRdb re-called the PCR reads with MiXCR. The top ten hold about 13% of the sample, which has 65,000 to 85,000 distinct CDR3 sequences, approximately 10% seen once. The sequenced sample was PBMCs, obtained before TCRalphabeta/CD19-depleted stem cell transplant. Every receptor here comes from a boy between 10 and 17 years old with acute myeloid leukemia, due to receive a stem cell transplant.

This clonotype was recorded at least ten times. V and J are TRBV6-5 and TRBJ1-2; 9 positions agree with TRBD1. The ends lost 8 bases at V and 5 bases at J; junction bases unmatched: 6. The CDR3 spans 13 residues. The germline V gene has CDR1 MNHEY and CDR2 SVGAGI. The CDR3 is CASSRDRAYGYTF. In DNA form, the CDR3 reads TGTGCCAGCTCCCGGGACAGGGCATATGGCTACACCTTC.

In its sample, this clonotype was seen many times. The chain uses TRBV12-3 or TRBV12-4 and TRBJ2-2; D gene unclear. CDR3 length: 12 amino acids. V lost 3 bases and J lost 7, with 6 bases in between. Here the CDR3 DNA reads TGTGCCAGCAGTTTCGTAGGCGGGGAGCTGTTTTTT. Its translation is CASSFVGGELFF.

This clonotype was detected ten times or more. J is TRBJ2-5 and V is TRBV24-1; tentative D call: TRBD2 (6 bases). Germline assignment: CDR1 KGHDR and CDR2 SFDVKD. The CDR3 covers 17 residues. V was pared by 5 bases and J by 2 bases, with 20 bases between. The CDR3 DNA sequence: TGTGCCACCAGTGTTCTAGGGGCGGGGCCCCAACAAGAGACCCAGTACTTC. As protein: CATSVLGAGPQQETQYF.

The chain employs TRBV28 and TRBJ2-7; D is possibly TRBD2 (5 bases). The CDR3 is made up of 12 amino acids. V gave up 6 bases and J gave up 3 bases, with 9 bases separating them. Germline CDR1 and CDR2: MDHEN and SYDVKM. The CDR3 nucleotides read TGTGCCAGCAGATCTACTAGCTACGAGCAGTACTTC. Residues: CASRSTSYEQYF.

There are a few counts of this clonotype. The chain links TRBV4-3 to TRBJ2-7; tentatively, D is TRBD1 (5 bases). The CDR3 extends over 15 amino acids. Germline V gene data show CDR1 as LGHNA and CDR2 as YSLEER. Trimming took off 0 bases at V and 3 bases at J, with 12 bases between the two ends. In nucleotides, the CDR3 is TGCGCCAGCAGCCAAGATAGGGGCAGATACTACGAGCAGTACTTC. It codes for CASSQDRGRYYEQYF.

In this sample, this clonotype turned up many times. The chain uses TRBV5-1 and TRBJ2-5; D ambiguous. There are 15 residues in the CDR3. The ends were cut back, 4 bases at V and 4 bases at J, with 17 bases in the middle. CDR1 is SGHRS and CDR2 is YFSETQ in the germline V gene. CDR3: CASSPNIGRGETQYF. CDR3 DNA: TGCGCCAGCAGCCCAAATATAGGGCGTGGAGAGACCCAGTACTTC.

This clonotype was seen many times. This chain joins TRBV20-1 and TRBJ2-7; 9 bases match TRBD1. CDR1 is DFQATT, CDR2 SNEGSKA, per germline (reference sequence). This CDR3 is 13 amino acids long. Unmatched junction bases numbered 4, after V lost 5 bases and J lost 2 bases. Written as DNA, the CDR3 is TGCAGTGCTGAGGGACAGGGCCCCTACGAGCAGTACGTC. As protein: CSAEGQGPYEQYV.

There are many counts of this clonotype. The V call is TRBV20-1, the J call TRBJ2-3; 10 nucleotides agree with TRBD2. Germline V CDR1 and CDR2: DFQATT, SNEGSKA (reference sequence). The CDR3 sequence is 16 residues long. V was clipped by 5 bases and J by 2 bases; unmatched bases: 10. In nucleotides, the CDR3 is TGCAGTGCTGCCGGCGGGACTAGCGCCTTCACAGATACGCAGTATTTT. It yields the protein CSAAGGTSAFTDTQYF.

This clonotype appeared many times. This chain uses TRBV20-1 with TRBJ1-5; maybe TRBD1 (5 bases). Germline V gene data show CDR1 as DFQATT and CDR2 as SNEGSKA (reference sequence). This CDR3 is built from 13 residues. DNA for the CDR3: TGCAGCCAGGGACGGGGTAGCAATCAGCCCCAGCATTTT. It translates to CSQGRGSNQPQHF.

This clonotype was seen many times. The chain recombines TRBV7-2 with TRBJ2-7; 9 nucleotides match TRBD1. CDR3 length: 15 amino acids. V lost 3 bases to trimming and J lost 3 bases; unmatched junction nucleotides: 6. The germline V gene encodes CDR1 SGHTA and CDR2 FQGNSA. DNA of the CDR3: TGTGCCAGCAGCTTGCCCAACAGGGGGCACTACGAGCAGTACTTC. Translated, it gives CASSLPNRGHYEQYF.

This clonotype has a count of ten or more. The chain combines TRBV12-3 or TRBV12-4 with TRBJ2-5, with D perhaps matching TRBD1 (6 bases). The CDR3 spans 17 residues. V lost 5 bases, J lost 2 bases, and 21 bases lay in between. The CDR3 DNA follows: TGTGCCAGCAGTCCTATCCCGTGGGGGCGGAAGCAAGAGACCCAGTACTTC. Translated, it gives CASSPIPWGRKQETQYF.

This clonotype was detected many times. The V gene is TRBV7-9, the J gene TRBJ2-1, with D possibly matching TRBD2 (5 bases). Between the trimmed V and J ends, which lost 5 bases and 8 bases, there was a span of 16 bases. Germline V gene lookup returns CDR1 SEHNR and CDR2 FQNEAQ (reference sequence). CDR3 length: 14 residues. Here the CDR3 DNA reads TGTGCCAGCAGCCCGCACGACTATCTGGATGAGCAGTTCTTC. Protein sequence: CASSPHDYLDEQFF. The whole variable domain, filled in from reference TRBV7-9 and TRBJ2-1, reads DTGVSQNPRHKITKRGQNVTFRCDPISEHNRLYWYRQTLGQGPEFLTYFQNEAQLEKSRLLSDRFSAERPKGSFSTLEIQRTEQGDSAMYLCASSPHDYLDEQFFGPGTRLTVL.

The rearrangement joins TRBV19 to TRBJ1-6; 9 nucleotides agree with TRBD1. This CDR3 is built from 16 residues. Germline assignment: CDR1 LNHDA and CDR2 SQIVND (reference sequence). J gave up 9 bases and V 3 bases, and 9 bases lay outside the gene matches. In DNA, the CDR3 is TGTGCCAGTAGTATGGTGTCGGGACAGGGCTCTTCACCCCTCCACTTT. Its protein is CASSMVSGQGSSPLHF.

This clonotype was detected ten times or more. The genes are TRBV5-1 and TRBJ2-1; D perhaps matches TRBD2 (5 bases). V lost 4 bases and J lost 7, with 15 bases in between. The V gene's germline CDR1 is SGHRS and CDR2 YFSETQ. There are 14 residues in the CDR3. This CDR3 is CASSEGFEANEQFF. The CDR3 DNA reads TGCGCCAGCAGCGAGGGATTCGAGGCGAATGAGCAGTTCTTC.

V and J are TRBV11-3 and TRBJ2-1; D call uncertain. CDR1 is SGHNT and CDR2 is YENEEA in the germline V gene. Trimming shortened V by 6 bases and J by 4 bases, and 7 bases separated the two germline ends. The CDR3 covers 12 residues. The CDR3 nucleotides read TGTGCCAGCAGAGAGACTTACAATGAGCAGTTCTTC. Translated, it gives CASRETYNEQFF.